This T cell receptor beta chain was documented in a study of cytomegalovirus exposure and HLA in healthy donors. Germline CDR1 SEHNR, CDR2 FQNEAQ (reference sequence). The CDR3 has 13 residues. Amplification used 60 Vbeta primers and 13 Jbeta primers. Here immunoSEQ multiplex PCR was the method, and the copy in TCRdb shows in-frame clones only, minus some. The table lists about 160,000 clones, 65% to 80% of them singletons. A single count supports this clone. The chain joins TRBV7-9 to TRBJ2-5; 7 positions match TRBD2. Gene TRBJ2-7 matches the end of the DNA better, so the J call may be wrong. This clonotype was obtained from a man aged 35 to 55 in good health and CMV-seropositive. Sequencing was carried out using PBMCs. CDR3 in DNA: TGTGCCAGCAGCTTAGCGGGGGGGGTCGAGCAGTACTTC. It is translated as CASSLAGGVEQYF.